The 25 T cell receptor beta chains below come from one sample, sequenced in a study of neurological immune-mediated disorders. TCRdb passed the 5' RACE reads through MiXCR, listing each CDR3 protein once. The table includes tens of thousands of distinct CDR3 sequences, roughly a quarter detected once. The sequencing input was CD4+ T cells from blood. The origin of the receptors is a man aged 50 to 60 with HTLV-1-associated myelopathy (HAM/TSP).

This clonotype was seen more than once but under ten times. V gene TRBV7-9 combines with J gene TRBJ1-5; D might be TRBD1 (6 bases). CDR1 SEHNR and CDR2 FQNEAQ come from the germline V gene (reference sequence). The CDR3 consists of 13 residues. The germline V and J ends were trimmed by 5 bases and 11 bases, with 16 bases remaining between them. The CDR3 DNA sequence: TGTGCCAGCAGCACAGGGAGCGGGAAGTCCCAGCATTTT. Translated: CASSTGSGKSQHF. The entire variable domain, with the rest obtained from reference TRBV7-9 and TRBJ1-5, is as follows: DTGVSQNPRHKITKRGQNVTFRCDPISEHNRLYWYRQTLGQGPEFLTYFQNEAQLEKSRLLSDRFSAERPKGSFSTLEIQRTEQGDSAMYLCASSTGSGKSQHFGDGTRLSIL.

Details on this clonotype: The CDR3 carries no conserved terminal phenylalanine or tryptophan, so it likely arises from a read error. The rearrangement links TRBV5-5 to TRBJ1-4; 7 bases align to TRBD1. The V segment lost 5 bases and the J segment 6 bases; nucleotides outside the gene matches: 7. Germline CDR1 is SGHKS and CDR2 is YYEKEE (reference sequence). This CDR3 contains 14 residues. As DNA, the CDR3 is TGTGCCAGCAGATCCGGGACAGTGCATGAAAAACTGTTTTTG. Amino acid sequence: CASRSGTVHEKLFL.

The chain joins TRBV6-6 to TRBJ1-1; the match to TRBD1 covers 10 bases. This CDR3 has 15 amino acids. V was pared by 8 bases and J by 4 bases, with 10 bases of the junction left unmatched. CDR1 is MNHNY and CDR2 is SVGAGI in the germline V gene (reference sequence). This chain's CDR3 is CASGTPDRGITEAFF. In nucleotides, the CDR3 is TGTGCCAGCGGAACCCCGGACAGGGGGATCACTGAAGCTTTCTTT.

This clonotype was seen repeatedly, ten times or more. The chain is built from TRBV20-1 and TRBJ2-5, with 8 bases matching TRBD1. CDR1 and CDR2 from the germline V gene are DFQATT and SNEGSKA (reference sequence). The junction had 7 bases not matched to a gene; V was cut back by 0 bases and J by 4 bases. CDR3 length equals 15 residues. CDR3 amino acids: CSARDPGRGRETQYF. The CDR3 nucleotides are TGCAGTGCTAGAGATCCAGGCAGGGGGCGAGAGACCCAGTACTTC.

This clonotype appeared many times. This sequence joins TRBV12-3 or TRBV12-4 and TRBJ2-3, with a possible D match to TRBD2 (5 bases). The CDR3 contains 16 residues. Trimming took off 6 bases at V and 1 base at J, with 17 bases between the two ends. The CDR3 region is CASSQGPSWGTDTQYF. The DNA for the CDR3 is TGTGCCAGCAGCCAAGGTCCTAGCTGGGGCACAGATACGCAGTATTTT.

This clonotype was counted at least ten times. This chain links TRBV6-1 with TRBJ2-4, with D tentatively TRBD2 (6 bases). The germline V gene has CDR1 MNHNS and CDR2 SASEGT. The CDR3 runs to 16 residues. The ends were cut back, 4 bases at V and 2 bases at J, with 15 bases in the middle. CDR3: CASSVLPGGSKNIQYF. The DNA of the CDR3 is TGTGCCAGCAGTGTCTTACCCGGGGGTTCCAAAAACATTCAGTACTTC.

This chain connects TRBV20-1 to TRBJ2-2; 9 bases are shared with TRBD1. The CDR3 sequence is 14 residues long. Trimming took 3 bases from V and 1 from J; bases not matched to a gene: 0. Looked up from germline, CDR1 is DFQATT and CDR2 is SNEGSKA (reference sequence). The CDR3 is CSARDRGNTGELFF. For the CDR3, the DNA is TGCAGTGCTAGGGACAGGGGGAACACCGGGGAGCTGTTTTTT.

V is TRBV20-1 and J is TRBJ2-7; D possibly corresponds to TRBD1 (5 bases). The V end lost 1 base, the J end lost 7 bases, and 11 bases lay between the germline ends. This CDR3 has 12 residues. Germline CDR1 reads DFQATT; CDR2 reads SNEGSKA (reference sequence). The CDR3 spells CSARAQGWEQYF. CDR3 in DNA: TGCAGTGCTAGAGCCCAGGGATGGGAGCAGTACTTC.

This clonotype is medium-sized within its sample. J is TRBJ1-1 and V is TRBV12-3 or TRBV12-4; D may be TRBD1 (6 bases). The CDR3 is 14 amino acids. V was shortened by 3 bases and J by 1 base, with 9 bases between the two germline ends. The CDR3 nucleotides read TGTGCCAGCAGTTTGGGGGCAACGAACACTGAAGCTTTCTTT. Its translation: CASSLGATNTEAFF.

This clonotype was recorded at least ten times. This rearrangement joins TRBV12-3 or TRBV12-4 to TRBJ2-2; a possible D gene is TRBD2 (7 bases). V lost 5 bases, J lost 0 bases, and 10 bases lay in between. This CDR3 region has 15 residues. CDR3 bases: TGTGCCAGCAGTGGGGAGGGGGCGAACACCGGGGAGCTGTTTTTT. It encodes CASSGEGANTGELFF.

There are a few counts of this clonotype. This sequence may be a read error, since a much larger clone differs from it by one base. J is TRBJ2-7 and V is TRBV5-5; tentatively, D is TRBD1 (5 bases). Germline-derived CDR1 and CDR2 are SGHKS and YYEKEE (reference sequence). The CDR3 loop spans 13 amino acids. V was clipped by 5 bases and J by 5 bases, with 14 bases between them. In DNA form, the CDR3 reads TGTGCCAGCAGTTATTACAGGTGGAACGAGCAGTACTTC. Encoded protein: CASSYYRWNEQYF.

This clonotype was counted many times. The CDR3 bases are TGTGCCAGCAGCGTAGAGGTGGCGAACACCGGGGAGCTGTTTTTT. Amino acids: CASSVEVANTGELFF. V and J are TRBV9 and TRBJ2-2; D call uncertain. Trimming cost V 0 bases and J 0 bases, with 6 bases left between them. Germline V CDR1 and CDR2: SGDLS, YYNGEE. CDR3 length equals 15 residues. Full variable domain (remainder filled in from reference TRBV9 and TRBJ2-2): DSGVTQTPKHLITATGQRVTLRCSPRSGDLSVYWYQQSLDQGLQFLIQYYNGEERAKGNILERFSAQQFPDLHSELNLSSLELGDSALYFCASSVEVANTGELFFGEGSRLTVL.

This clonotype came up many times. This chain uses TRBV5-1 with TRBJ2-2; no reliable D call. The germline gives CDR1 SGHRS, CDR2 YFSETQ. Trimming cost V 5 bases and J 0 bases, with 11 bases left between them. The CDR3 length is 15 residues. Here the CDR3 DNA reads TGCGCCAGCAGGGGGTTCGTCACGAACACCGGGGAGCTGTTTTTT. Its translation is CASRGFVTNTGELFF.

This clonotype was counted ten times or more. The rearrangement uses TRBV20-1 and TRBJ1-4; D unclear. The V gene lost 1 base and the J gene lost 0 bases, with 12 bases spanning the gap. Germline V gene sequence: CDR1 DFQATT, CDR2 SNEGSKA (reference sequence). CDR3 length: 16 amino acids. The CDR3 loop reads CSARVGVGSTNEKLFF. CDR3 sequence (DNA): TGCAGTGCTAGAGTCGGAGTGGGGTCAACTAATGAAAAACTGTTTTTT.

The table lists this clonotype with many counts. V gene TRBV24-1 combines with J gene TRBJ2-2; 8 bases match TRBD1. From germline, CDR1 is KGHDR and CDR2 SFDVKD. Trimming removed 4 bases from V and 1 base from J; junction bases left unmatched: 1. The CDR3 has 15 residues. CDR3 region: CATSEGQGNTGELFF. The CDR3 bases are TGTGCCACCAGTGAAGGACAGGGGAACACCGGGGAGCTGTTTTTT.

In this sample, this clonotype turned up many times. Here the CDR3 DNA reads TGCAGTGCTTTGCGGGTCACGCACTCCTACGAGCAGTACTTC. Translating gives CSALRVTHSYEQYF. The rearrangement uses TRBV20-1 and TRBJ2-7, with D perhaps matching TRBD2 (5 bases). From germline, CDR1 is DFQATT and CDR2 SNEGSKA (reference sequence). The CDR3 sequence is 14 residues long. V was shortened by 5 bases and J by 0 bases, with 14 bases between the two germline ends.

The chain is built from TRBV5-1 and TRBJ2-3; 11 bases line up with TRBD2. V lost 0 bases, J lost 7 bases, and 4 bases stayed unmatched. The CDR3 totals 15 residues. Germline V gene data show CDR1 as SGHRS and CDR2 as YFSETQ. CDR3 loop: CASSLGLAGSNTQYF. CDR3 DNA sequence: TGCGCCAGCAGCTTGGGACTAGCGGGGTCCAATACGCAGTATTTT.

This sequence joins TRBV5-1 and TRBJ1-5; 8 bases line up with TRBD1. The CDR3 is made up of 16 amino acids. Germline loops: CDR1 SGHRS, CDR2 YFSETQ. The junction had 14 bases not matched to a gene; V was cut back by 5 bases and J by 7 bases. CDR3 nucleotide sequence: TGCGCCAGCAGTCCCGGTGGACAGGGTGCGGGGCAGCCCCAGCATTTT. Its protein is CASSPGGQGAGQPQHF.

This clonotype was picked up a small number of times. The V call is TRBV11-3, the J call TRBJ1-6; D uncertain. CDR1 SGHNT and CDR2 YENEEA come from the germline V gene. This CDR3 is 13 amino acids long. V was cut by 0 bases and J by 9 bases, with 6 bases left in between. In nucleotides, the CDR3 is TGTGCCAGCAGCTTAGATCCGGGTTCACCCCTCCACTTT. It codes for CASSLDPGSPLHF.

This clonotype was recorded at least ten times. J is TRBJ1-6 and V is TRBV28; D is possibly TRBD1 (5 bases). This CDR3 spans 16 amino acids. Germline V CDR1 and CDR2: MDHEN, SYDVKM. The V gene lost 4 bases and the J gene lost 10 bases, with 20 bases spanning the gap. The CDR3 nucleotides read TGTGCCAGCAGTTCTCCGGGACTTCCCGCTGCATCACCCCTCCACTTT. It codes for CASSSPGLPAASPLHF.

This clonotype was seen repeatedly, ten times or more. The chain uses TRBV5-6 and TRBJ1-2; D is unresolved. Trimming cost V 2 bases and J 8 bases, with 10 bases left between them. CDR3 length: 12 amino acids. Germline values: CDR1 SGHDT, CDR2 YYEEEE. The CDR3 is CASSLKHRGYTF. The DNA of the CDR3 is TGTGCCAGCAGCTTAAAGCATCGAGGCTACACCTTC. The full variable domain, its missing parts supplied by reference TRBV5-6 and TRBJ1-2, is DAGVTQSPTHLIKTRGQQVTLRCSPKSGHDTVSWYQQALGQGPQFIFQYYEEEERQRGNFPDRFSGHQFPNYSSELNVNALLLGDSALYLCASSLKHRGYTFGSGTRLTVV.

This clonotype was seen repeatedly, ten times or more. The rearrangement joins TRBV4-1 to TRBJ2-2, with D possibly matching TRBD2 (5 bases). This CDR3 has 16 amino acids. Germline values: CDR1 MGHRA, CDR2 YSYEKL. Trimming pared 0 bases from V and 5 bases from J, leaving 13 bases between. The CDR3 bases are TGCGCCAGCAGCCAAGATGGCAAAAGGAGGACCGGGGAGCTGTTTTTT. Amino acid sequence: CASSQDGKRRTGELFF.

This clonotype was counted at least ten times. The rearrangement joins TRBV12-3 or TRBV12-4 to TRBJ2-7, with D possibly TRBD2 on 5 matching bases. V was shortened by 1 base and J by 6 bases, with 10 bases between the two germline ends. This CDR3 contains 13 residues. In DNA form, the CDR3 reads TGTGCCAGCAGTTTAGGGACTGGCAGCGAGCAGTACTTC. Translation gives CASSLGTGSEQYF.

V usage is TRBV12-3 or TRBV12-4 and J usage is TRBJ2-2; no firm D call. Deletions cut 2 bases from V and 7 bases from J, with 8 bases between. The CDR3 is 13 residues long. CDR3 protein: CASSLKKSGELFF. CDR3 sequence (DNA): TGTGCCAGCAGTTTAAAGAAAAGCGGGGAGCTGTTTTTT.

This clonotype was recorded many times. CDR3 amino acids: CASSQAPWGPNEQYF. For the CDR3, the DNA is TGTGCCAGCAGCCAAGCACCCTGGGGTCCCAACGAGCAGTACTTC. The chain has TRBV7-8 and TRBJ2-7; no reliable D call. This CDR3 comprises 15 residues. With 5 bases removed from V and 5 bases from J, the gap between germline ends came to 19 bases. Looked up from germline, CDR1 is SGHVS and CDR2 is FQNEAQ.